What follows are 26 T cell receptor beta chains derived from one specimen sequenced in a study of T-cell reconstitution after alpha-beta-depleted transplantation in children (dated by TCRdb to about 2016). Per the publication, the treatment or condition label means: allogeneic hematopoietic cell transplantation with graft depleted of TCRalphabeta T cells and CD19 B cells. The library was produced with PCR. The instrument was an Illumina HiSeq 2500. TCR libraries were prepared with molecular barcoding, using unique molecular identifiers to normalize TCRbeta repertoire quantification. In TCRdb, the public reads were trimmed at Q25 with fastp and aligned with MiXCR, with productive beta chains retained. Every distinct CDR3 protein forms one entry, paired with its most common genes and DNA. This sample holds 140,000 to 150,000 distinct CDR3 sequences; around 8.5% were observed only once. Jointly, the top ten make up around a sixth of the sample.

The source was PBMCs, mostly from graft donor cells, collected 180 days after TCRalphabeta/CD19-depleted stem cell transplant. These receptor sequences come from a female patient aged 2-10 years who had a stem cell transplant for congenital amegakaryocytic thrombocytopenia, so the T cells may come from the graft donor.

In this sample, this clonotype is medium-sized. This chain links TRBV7-9 with TRBJ2-1, with 9 bases that match TRBD2. Germline values: CDR1 SEHNR, CDR2 FQNEAQ (reference sequence). This CDR3 has 14 residues. The ends lost 4 bases at V and 5 bases at J; junction bases unmatched: 3. CDR3 in DNA: TGTGCCAGCAGCTCTAGCGGGACCCACAATGAGCAGTTCTTC. Protein sequence: CASSSSGTHNEQFF.

The chain recombines TRBV3-1 with TRBJ2-1; 7 bases match TRBD2. In germline, CDR1 is LGHDT, CDR2 YNNKEL (reference sequence). V gave up 4 bases and J gave up 0 bases; unmatched junction bases: 6. The CDR3 has 16 residues. CDR3 nucleotide sequence: TGTGCCAGCAGCCCAACCCGCGGGAGCTCCTACAATGAGCAGTTCTTC. Translating it yields CASSPTRGSSYNEQFF.

This clonotype was observed a few times. This chain links TRBV28 with TRBJ1-2; D is unclear. The germline CDR1 and CDR2 sequences are MDHEN and SYDVKM. V lost 3 bases to trimming and J lost 4 bases, with 9 bases between them. The CDR3 covers 13 residues. CDR3 coding DNA: TGTGCCAGCAGTTTTCAGGACGGCTATGGCTACACCTTC. Its translation is CASSFQDGYGYTF.

Points on this clonotype: A single base separates this from a much larger clone, so it may be a read error. The chain joins TRBV28 to TRBJ2-4; D uncertain. Germline CDR1 is MDHEN and CDR2 is SYDVKM. The CDR3 has 14 residues. Between the trimmed V and J ends, which lost 6 bases and 0 bases, there was a span of 9 bases. This CDR3 reads CASSDRPAKNIQYF. CDR3 DNA sequence: TGTGCCAGCAGCGACCGTCCAGCCAAAAACATTCAGTACTTC.

This clonotype was detected ten times or more. The rearrangement joins TRBV10-3 to TRBJ2-2; 7 nucleotides align to TRBD1. The CDR3 contains 15 residues. V shed 7 bases, J shed 4 bases, and the junction held 9 bases outside the gene matches. Looked up from germline, CDR1 is ENHRY and CDR2 is SYGVKD. CDR3 protein: CAIIVRDSGTGELFF. For the CDR3, the DNA is TGTGCCATCATAGTACGGGACAGCGGCACCGGGGAGCTGTTTTTT.

This clonotype has a count of ten or more. The rearrangement links TRBV5-1 to TRBJ2-2, with D possibly being TRBD1 (6 bases). The CDR3 runs 14 residues. V lost 2 bases and J 5 bases, leaving 10 bases between the germline ends. Germline V gene lookup returns CDR1 SGHRS and CDR2 YFSETQ. As DNA, the CDR3 is TGCGCCAGCAGCTTCCGAGGGGGAACCGGGGAGCTGTTTTTT. Translating it yields CASSFRGGTGELFF.

A few counts support this clonotype. J is TRBJ2-1 and V is TRBV5-1, with 12 positions matching TRBD2. CDR3 length equals 19 residues. Germline V gene data show CDR1 as SGHRS and CDR2 as YFSETQ. J gave up 9 bases and V 0 bases, and 16 bases lay outside the gene matches. CDR3 nucleotides: TGCGCCAGCAGCTTGGGATATGCTAGCGGGAGGGGGTTGCCCGGTGAGCAGTTCTTC. This translates into CASSLGYASGRGLPGEQFF.

This clonotype occurred many times. This chain uses TRBV5-1 with TRBJ2-3, with D possibly matching TRBD1 (5 bases). Germline CDR1 is SGHRS and CDR2 is YFSETQ. The CDR3 is made up of 14 amino acids. Trimming removed 1 base from V and 6 bases from J, with 12 bases in between. The DNA of the CDR3 is TGCGCCAGCAGCTTGACCGGACATCCCGATACGCAGTATTTT. It translates to CASSLTGHPDTQYF.

This clonotype has a count of ten or more. This chain's CDR3 is CASSLERGPTYEQYF. DNA of the CDR3: TGTGCCAGCAGCTTAGAGAGGGGGCCGACCTACGAGCAGTACTTC. This chain connects TRBV7-2 to TRBJ2-7; 7 positions agree with TRBD1. This CDR3 comprises 15 residues. The V gene end was trimmed by 1 base and the J gene end by 2 bases; junction bases not matched to a gene: 5. Germline values: CDR1 SGHTA, CDR2 FQGNSA. The entire variable domain, with the rest obtained from reference TRBV7-2 and TRBJ2-7, is as follows: GAGVSQSPSNKVTEKGKDVELRCDPISGHTALYWYRQSLGQGLEFLIYFQGNSAPDKSGLPSDRFSAERTGGSVSTLTIQRTQQEDSAVYLCASSLERGPTYEQYFGPGTRLTVT.

This clonotype was counted at least ten times. The genes are TRBV15 and TRBJ2-4, with TRBD1 identical over 7 bases. The CDR3 covers 14 residues. Trimming at V came to 5 bases and at J to 3 bases, leaving 4 bases not matched to a gene. In germline, CDR1 is LNHNV, CDR2 YYDKDF (reference sequence). In DNA form, the CDR3 reads TGTGCCACCAGCCTTCGGGACAGCAAAAACATTCAGTACTTC. This encodes CATSLRDSKNIQYF.

To note about this clonotype: This may be a read error, as it is one base from a much larger clone. The CDR3 carries no conserved terminal phenylalanine or tryptophan, so it likely arises from a read error. The chain employs TRBV5-6 and TRBJ2-3; no firm D call. The CDR3 contains 14 residues. V lost 0 bases and J lost 8, with 13 bases in between. CDR1 is SGHDT and CDR2 is YYEEEE in the germline V gene. The CDR3 DNA sequence: TGTGCCAGCAGCTTGGGTGTCCCGTTGGGTACGCAGTATTCT. It specifies CASSLGVPLGTQYS.

This clonotype was detected ten times or more. The V and J genes are TRBV7-8 and TRBJ1-2; a weak D match, TRBD1 (5 bases). Trimming pared 2 bases from V and 7 bases from J, leaving 14 bases between. CDR3 length equals 14 residues. Looked up from germline, CDR1 is SGHVS and CDR2 is FQNEAQ. CDR3 residues: CASSLRGSGFGYTF. In DNA, the CDR3 is TGTGCCAGCAGCTTAAGGGGCTCAGGGTTTGGCTACACCTTC.

This clonotype was picked up many times. This chain links TRBV20-1 with TRBJ2-4; D unresolved. V gave up 8 bases and J gave up 2 bases, with 10 bases separating them. Per the germline V gene, CDR1 is DFQATT and CDR2 is SNEGSKA (reference sequence). The CDR3 extends over 12 amino acids. Written as DNA, the CDR3 is TGCAGTTGGCACGGACCCAAAAACATTCAGTACTTC. It yields the protein CSWHGPKNIQYF.

For this clonotype: The junction and the germline gene differ at one end; a read error may be behind it. The chain links TRBV29-1 to TRBJ2-1; possible D gene TRBD2, 5 bases. The CDR3 is 16 amino acids. Germline CDR1 and CDR2: SQVTM and ANQGSEA. The CDR3 is CSVEGAAVKTYNEHFF. Here the CDR3 DNA reads TGCAGCGTTGAGGGCGCAGCGGTGAAAACCTACAATGAGCATTTCTTC.

This clonotype has a count of ten or more. The rearrangement joins TRBV18 to TRBJ1-5; TRBD1 matches 7 bases. J was trimmed by 2 bases and V by 2 bases; bases with no gene match: 3. The germline CDR1 and CDR2 sequences are KGHSH and LQKENI. This CDR3 region has 15 residues. CDR3 sequence reads: CASSPTGDGNQPQHF. The CDR3 DNA follows: TGTGCCAGCTCACCAACAGGGGATGGCAATCAGCCCCAGCATTTT.

The J gene is TRBJ2-1, the V gene TRBV11-2; possibly TRBD1 or TRBD2 for D (5 bases each). The CDR3 contains 15 residues. Between the trimmed V and J ends, which lost 2 bases and 5 bases, there was a span of 13 bases. Germline lookup yields CDR1 SGHAT and CDR2 FQNNGV. The CDR3: CASSLRGTGNNEQFF. The CDR3 coding sequence is TGTGCCAGCAGCTTACGAGGGACGGGGAACAATGAGCAGTTCTTC.

The chain carries TRBV4-3 and TRBJ2-1; the D is unclear. Looked up from germline, CDR1 is LGHNA and CDR2 is YSLEER. The CDR3 contains 15 residues. The V gene lost 0 bases and the J gene lost 10 bases, with 16 bases spanning the gap. Here the CDR3 DNA reads TGCGCCAGCAGCCAAGACTGGACCACGAGGCGGGAGCAGTTCTTC. It yields the protein CASSQDWTTRREQFF.

The chain carries TRBV6-1 and TRBJ2-7, with 8 bases that match TRBD1. Trimming removed 6 bases from V and 1 base from J; junction bases left unmatched: 8. This CDR3 contains 15 residues. CDR1 is MNHNS, CDR2 SASEGT, per germline. The CDR3 DNA sequence: TGTGCCAGCAGGCAGGGGGCCAGAGGATCCTACGAGCAGTACTTC. Protein sequence: CASRQGARGSYEQYF.

This clonotype was counted a few times. The chain combines TRBV30 with TRBJ1-5; D is undetermined. Germline values: CDR1 GTSNPN, CDR2 SVGIG (reference sequence). CDR3 size: 12 residues. Trimming took 4 bases from V and 8 from J, leaving 12 bases between them. The CDR3 spells CAWNHPGEPQHF. For the CDR3, the DNA is TGTGCCTGGAATCACCCTGGGGAGCCCCAGCATTTT.

In this sample, this clonotype turned up many times. The V call is TRBV28, the J call TRBJ2-2, with D possibly being TRBD1 or TRBD2 (5 bases each). There are 15 residues in the CDR3. The V end was cut by 6 bases, the J end by 6 bases, with 17 bases between. Germline loops: CDR1 MDHEN, CDR2 SYDVKM. In nucleotides, the CDR3 is TGTGCCAGCAGGGAAGCCCGGGGCAGTGCCGGGGAGCTGTTTTTT. Translation gives CASREARGSAGELFF.

Of note for this clonotype: This may come from a read error, since a much larger clone is one base off. The rearrangement uses TRBV12-3 or TRBV12-4 and TRBJ1-1, with TRBD1 as a possible D gene (5 bases). The CDR3 runs 16 residues. The germline V and J ends were trimmed by 4 bases and 0 bases, with 15 bases remaining between them. DNA for the CDR3: TGTGCCAGCAGTTCAGTCCTGGACATCATGAACACTGAAGCTTTCTTT. It codes for CASSSVLDIMNTEAFF.

This chain links TRBV19 with TRBJ2-7, with 8 bases fitting TRBD2. The CDR3 has 16 residues. In germline, CDR1 is LNHDA, CDR2 SQIVND (reference sequence). V was pared by 5 bases and J by 0 bases, with 9 bases of the junction left unmatched. Here the CDR3 DNA reads TGTGCCAGTAGTCCACGTGAGCGGGGGCACTCCTACGAGCAGTACTTC. Translated: CASSPRERGHSYEQYF.

This clonotype appeared many times. This chain connects TRBV5-1 to TRBJ2-1; TRBD1 matches at 7 bases. Unmatched junction bases numbered 11, after V lost 6 bases and J lost 5 bases. The germline gives CDR1 SGHRS, CDR2 YFSETQ. This CDR3 comprises 15 residues. The CDR3 sequence: CASTLLRTGHNEQFF. For the CDR3, the DNA is TGCGCCAGCACCCTACTCCGGACAGGTCACAATGAGCAGTTCTTC.

This clonotype was picked up a small number of times. The chain employs TRBV20-1 and TRBJ1-6; D uncertain. Trimming removed 8 bases from V and 0 bases from J, with 14 bases in between. CDR3 length equals 15 residues. Germline V CDR1 and CDR2: DFQATT, SNEGSKA (reference sequence). The CDR3 DNA reads TGCAGTACAGCGGGCAGCAGCTCCTATAATTCACCCCTCCACTTT. Translated: CSTAGSSSYNSPLHF.

Only a few counts were recorded for this clonotype. The V and J genes are TRBV7-6 and TRBJ2-2; 10 bases map to TRBD2. CDR1 and CDR2 (germline): SGHVS, FNYEAQ. V trimming: 2 bases; J trimming: 4 bases; junction bases outside the gene matches: 4. The CDR3 length is 16 residues. Written as DNA, the CDR3 is TGTGCCAGCAGCTTACAAGCGGGAGGGCCCACCGGGGAGCTGTTTTTT. Its protein is CASSLQAGGPTGELFF. Full variable domain (rest looked up from reference TRBV7-6 and TRBJ2-2): GAGVSQSPRYKVTKRGQDVALRCDPISGHVSLYWYRQALGQGPEFLTYFNYEAQQDKSGLPNDRFSAERPEGSISTLTIQRTEQRDSAMYRCASSLQAGGPTGELFFGEGSRLTVL.

A few counts support this clonotype. The chain links TRBV7-3 to TRBJ2-3; D gene unclear. The germline CDR1 and CDR2 sequences are SGHTA and FQGTGA. The CDR3 is 13 amino acids. Trimming stripped 5 bases from V and 2 bases from J, with 8 bases between. The CDR3 DNA sequence: TGTGCCAGCAGCCCCTCTATCACAGATACGCAGTATTTT. Its translation is CASSPSITDTQYF.